Listed below are T cell receptor beta chains from one sample, sequenced in a study of cytomegalovirus exposure and HLA in healthy donors. Repertoires were generated with immunoSEQ multiplex PCR, while TCRdb's copy carries only in-frame clones and drops some. Of 150,000 to 200,000 clones in the sample, about four fifths were seen once. The sequenced sample was PBMCs. The receptors stem from a male donor in good health and CMV-seropositive. Both conserved end residues are part of each CDR3. D genes are given only for firm matches. Size is stated for part of the rows, as once, few or many counts, or as a class when the clone is expanded.

j_call d_call v_call clone_size cdr3_aa cdr3_nt
TRBJ1-1 TRBD1 TRBV7-9 - CASSPEGTGIMNTEAFF TGTGCCAGCAGCCCCGAGGGGACAGGGATAATGAACACTGAAGCTTTCTTT
TRBJ1-1 - TRBV7-8 - CASSPRTGQRDTEAFF TGTGCCAGCAGCCCTCGGACGGGCCAGCGGGACACTGAAGCTTTCTTT
TRBJ2-3 - TRBV9 - CASSVGTLSTDTQYF TGTGCCAGCAGCGTTGGGACTCTCAGCACAGATACGCAGTATTTT
TRBJ2-7 - TRBV20-1 - CSASSSYEQYF TGCAGTGCTAGTAGTTCCTACGAGCAGTACTTC
TRBJ2-2 - TRBV7-3 - CAIRGAKQGWGPGELFF TGTGCCATCCGGGGAGCTAAACAGGGCTGGGGACCCGGGGAGCTGTTTTTT
TRBJ1-1 TRBD1 TRBV27 - CASSFGQGNTEAFF TGTGCCAGCAGTTTTGGACAGGGCAACACTGAAGCTTTCTTT
TRBJ2-3 - TRBV7-2 few CASRGASATDTQYF TGTGCCAGCAGAGGAGCGAGCGCCACAGATACGCAGTATTTT
TRBJ2-3 - TRBV6-6 - CASSYLGGTDTQYF TGTGCCAGCAGTTACCTAGGTGGCACAGATACGCAGTATTTT
TRBJ2-5 - TRBV2 once CASSLQGRLKETQYF TGTGCCAGCAGTCTCCAGGGGCGTTTGAAAGAGACCCAGTACTTC
TRBJ1-4 - TRBV29-1 - CSGRAGASTNEKLFF TGCAGCGGGAGGGCAGGTGCCTCAACTAATGAAAAACTGTTTTTT
TRBJ2-3 TRBD1 TRBV14 - CASSRTGGSTDTQYF TGTGCCAGCAGCCGGACAGGGGGCTCCACAGATACGCAGTATTTT
TRBJ1-4 TRBD1 TRBV4-2 - CASSQETGTGNEKLFF TGTGCCAGCAGCCAAGAGACCGGGACAGGGAATGAAAAACTGTTTTTT
TRBJ2-7 TRBD2 TRBV4-1 few CASSHRPHLAGVHYEQYF TGCGCCAGCAGCCATCGACCCCATCTAGCGGGGGTTCACTACGAGCAGTACTTC
TRBJ1-5 - TRBV19 - CASSIRGGGQPQHF TGTGCCAGTAGTATCCGGGGGGGCGGACAGCCCCAGCATTTT
TRBJ1-1 - TRBV5-1 - CASSLVRSGLEAFF TGCGCCAGCAGCTTGGTAAGGTCAGGACTTGAAGCTTTCTTT